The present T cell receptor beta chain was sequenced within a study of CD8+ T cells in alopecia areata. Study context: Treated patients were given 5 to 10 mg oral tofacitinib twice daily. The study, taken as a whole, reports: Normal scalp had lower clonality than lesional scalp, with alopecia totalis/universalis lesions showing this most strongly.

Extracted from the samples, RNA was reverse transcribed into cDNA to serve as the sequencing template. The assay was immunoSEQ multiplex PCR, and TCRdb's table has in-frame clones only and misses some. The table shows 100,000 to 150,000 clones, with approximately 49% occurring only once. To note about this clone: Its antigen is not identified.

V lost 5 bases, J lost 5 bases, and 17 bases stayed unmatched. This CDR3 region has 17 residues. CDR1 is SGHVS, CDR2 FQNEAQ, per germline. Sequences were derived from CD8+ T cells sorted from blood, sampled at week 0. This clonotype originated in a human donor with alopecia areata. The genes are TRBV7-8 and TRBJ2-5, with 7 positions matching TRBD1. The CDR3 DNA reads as TGTGCCAGCAGCCTTAATCCGGGGACAGTTGGGTGGGAGACCCAGTACTTC. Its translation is CASSLNPGTVGWETQYF.